Below, 13 T cell receptor beta chains from the same sample are listed, as sequenced in a study of T cell responses to AZD1222 COVID-19 vaccine. Clones were sequenced by immunoSEQ multiplex PCR, and TCRdb holds only the in-frame ones, with some missing. The sample has more than 150,000 clones; roughly nine tenths are singletons. Sample: peripheral blood, taken on day 0 of AZD1222 vaccination. These receptors were obtained from an adult in good health.

J is TRBJ1-5 and V is TRBV6-2 or TRBV6-3, with 9 nucleotides matching TRBD1. The V gene's germline CDR1 is MNHEY and CDR2 SVGEGT. V lost 2 bases and J lost 5; bases outside the gene matches: 10. The CDR3 is 17 residues long. The CDR3 reads CASSYTGTGITDQPQHF. CDR3 in DNA: TGTGCCAGCAGTTACACCGGGACAGGGATCACGGATCAGCCCCAGCATTTT.

This clone showed up just once. This chain links TRBV28 with TRBJ1-5; tentative D call: TRBD1 (6 bases). The germline V gene encodes CDR1 MDHEN and CDR2 SYDVKM. CDR3 size: 16 residues. Deletions cut 4 bases from V and 4 bases from J, with 17 bases between. The CDR3 nucleotides are TGTGCCAGCAGTTCGGGGGGGCAAGGGGGTAATCAGCCCCAGCATTTT. As protein: CASSSGGQGGNQPQHF.

This rearrangement joins TRBV24-1 to TRBJ2-7, with TRBD2 matching 8 bases. The CDR3 spans 13 residues. Germline CDR1 KGHDR, CDR2 SFDVKD. The V gene end was trimmed by 6 bases and the J gene end by 5 bases; junction bases not matched to a gene: 5. CDR3 sequence: CATSRGGWDEQYF. CDR3 DNA: TGTGCCACCAGTCGGGGGGGGTGGGACGAGCAGTACTTC.

J is TRBJ1-1 and V is TRBV11-2; no firm D call. V dropped 7 bases and J dropped 6 bases, with 9 bases sitting between them. Germline V lookup: CDR1 SGHAT, CDR2 FQNNGV. This CDR3 region has 11 residues. CDR3 sequence (DNA): TGTGCCAGCACCGCCCGATCTGAAGCTTTCTTT. Translating it yields CASTARSEAFF.

The chain joins TRBV5-1 to TRBJ1-2; TRBD1 matches at 7 bases. The trim removed 0 bases at V and 0 bases at J, leaving 2 bases unmatched. Looked up from germline, CDR1 is SGHRS and CDR2 is YFSETQ. The CDR3 loop spans 15 amino acids. The CDR3 region is CASSLDRGSNYGYTF. The CDR3 nucleotides read TGCGCCAGCAGCTTGGACAGGGGCTCTAACTATGGCTACACCTTC.

J is TRBJ1-1 and V is TRBV29-1; the D gene is possibly TRBD1 (5 bases). V was clipped by 7 bases and J by 5 bases, with 11 bases between them. The CDR3 has 11 residues. Germline V CDR1 and CDR2: SQVTM, ANQGSEA. This CDR3 reads CSGKGRTEAFF. The CDR3 DNA reads as TGCAGCGGGAAGGGGAGGACTGAAGCTTTCTTT. The full variable domain, completed using reference TRBV29-1 and TRBJ1-1, is SAVISQKPSRDICQRGTSLTIQCQVDSQVTMMFWYRQQPGQSLTLIATANQGSEATYESGFVIDKFPISRPNLTFSTLTVSNMSPEDSSIYLCSGKGRTEAFFGQGTRLTVV.

The chain recombines TRBV28 with TRBJ1-4, with 9 bases identical to TRBD1. Trimming took 5 bases from V and 8 from J; bases not matched to a gene: 12. CDR3 length equals 16 residues. Germline V CDR1 and CDR2: MDHEN, SYDVKM. Here the CDR3 reads CASSMITGGAGEKLFF. The CDR3 DNA is TGTGCCAGCAGTATGATAACAGGGGGCGCAGGCGAAAAACTGTTTTTT.

The V and J genes are TRBV5-8 and TRBJ2-7, with a possible D match to TRBD1 (6 bases). The V end lost 5 bases, the J end lost 1 base, and 13 bases lay between the germline ends. CDR3 length equals 14 residues. Germline V gene data show CDR1 as SGHTS and CDR2 as YDEGEE. CDR3 in amino acids: CASSRYRESYEQYF. Here the CDR3 DNA reads TGTGCCAGCAGTCGTTACAGGGAATCCTACGAGCAGTACTTC.

The gene calls are TRBV2 and TRBJ1-5; TRBD1 aligns across 7 bases. Per germline, CDR1 SNHLY and CDR2 FYNNEI. This CDR3 has 15 amino acids. V dropped 6 bases and J dropped 2; count of bases not matched to a gene: 7. In DNA form, the CDR3 reads TGTGCCAGCAGCGGATCAGGGGGAGGCAATCAGCCCCAGCATTTT. Translation gives CASSGSGGGNQPQHF.

This clone was observed a handful of times. The V and J genes are TRBV14 and TRBJ1-2; D might be TRBD1 (6 bases). The CDR3 is made up of 16 amino acids. V was trimmed by 4 bases and J by 2 bases, leaving 17 bases between them. CDR1 is SGHDN and CDR2 is FVKESK in the germline V gene. The DNA for the CDR3 is TGTGCCAGCAGCCGGGACGCCTACAGGGCCAACTATGGCTACACCTTC. Translating gives CASSRDAYRANYGYTF.

The chain has TRBV6-5 and TRBJ1-2; the D is unclear. V dropped 6 bases and J dropped 2 bases, with 4 bases sitting between them. The V gene's germline CDR1 is MNHEY and CDR2 SVGAGI. The CDR3 is 11 residues long. The CDR3 here is CASRQNYGYTF. The CDR3 DNA sequence: TGTGCCAGCAGGCAGAACTATGGCTACACCTTC.

In this sample, this clone turned up once. The chain joins TRBV7-3 to TRBJ2-1, with a tentative D call TRBD2 (6 bases). The CDR3 has 14 residues. Trimming removed 1 base from V and 5 bases from J, with 9 bases in between. Germline V lookup: CDR1 SGHTA, CDR2 FQGTGA. The CDR3 DNA follows: TGTGCCAGCAGCTTAAACCGGGGGAACAATGAGCAGTTCTTC. This codes for CASSLNRGNNEQFF.

The chain is built from TRBV7-2 and TRBJ1-5; TRBD1 agrees at 9 bases. With 5 bases clipped from V and 11 bases from J, the junction kept 10 bases outside the gene matches. The CDR3 has 14 amino acids. Germline V gene sequence: CDR1 SGHTA, CDR2 FQGNSA. CDR3 region: CASSPWTGEGTQHF. In DNA form, the CDR3 reads TGTGCCAGCAGCCCGTGGACAGGGGAAGGGACCCAGCATTTT.